The 20 T cell receptor beta chains reported below all come from one sample, sequenced in a study of blood T cell repertoires in COVID-19 (dated by TCRdb to 2018 to 2021). The method behind the library was the immunoSEQ multiplex PCR assay. Sourced from immuneACCESS, this table was stored by TCRdb with only in-frame sequences that have V and J called. A share of the clones is absent; for the studies checked, an unresolved V gene accounts for under half, and the remainder has no known explanation. The sample table records about 67,000 clones; 85% to 90% of these occur just once. The biggest ten clones account for under 6.5% of the sample. The source material was peripheral blood. The receptors were sampled from a man in his forties or fifties with active COVID-19.

This clone occurred once. CDR3 residues: CASIYDTMNTEAFF. The DNA of the CDR3 is TGTGCCAGCATCTACGATACGATGAACACTGAAGCTTTCTTT. This chain uses TRBV28 with TRBJ1-1; D gene uncertain. Deletions cut 7 bases from V and 0 bases from J, with 12 bases between. Germline V gene lookup returns CDR1 MDHEN and CDR2 SYDVKM. There are 14 residues in the CDR3.

The chain has TRBV28 and TRBJ2-7; a weak D match, TRBD1 (5 bases). V was trimmed by 10 bases and J by 0 bases, leaving 19 bases between them. Germline V gives CDR1 MDHEN, CDR2 SYDVKM. CDR3 length equals 15 residues. The CDR3 DNA is TGTGCCATCTCTCCTGGACAATTCTTCTCCTACGAGCAGTACTTC. Residues: CAISPGQFFSYEQYF.

The chain uses TRBV7-3 and TRBJ2-3, with D possibly matching TRBD2 (6 bases). The V end was cut by 1 base, the J end by 1 base, with 9 bases between. In germline, CDR1 is SGHTA, CDR2 FQGTGA. The CDR3 is made up of 15 amino acids. CDR3 DNA sequence: TGTGCCAGCAGCTTAAGTGGAGGGCGCACAGATACGCAGTATTTT. Translated: CASSLSGGRTDTQYF.

The CDR3 region is CAWSSQGLRGYGYTF. CDR3 in DNA: TGTGCCTGGTCCTCCCAGGGGTTAAGAGGGTATGGCTACACCTTC. The chain uses TRBV30 and TRBJ1-2, with D perhaps TRBD1 (6 bases). Germline loops: CDR1 GTSNPN, CDR2 SVGIG (reference sequence). Deletions cut 5 bases from V and 5 bases from J, with 21 bases between. The CDR3 runs 15 residues.

V is TRBV6-4 and J is TRBJ2-1, with 8 nucleotides matching TRBD2. The ends lost 2 bases at V and 1 base at J; junction bases unmatched: 1. The CDR3 contains 15 residues. Germline loops: CDR1 MRHNA, CDR2 SNTAGT. CDR3 DNA sequence: TGTGCCAGCAGTGACCGCGGGGGGTCCTACAATGAGCAGTTCTTC. Its protein product is CASSDRGGSYNEQFF.

The rearrangement links TRBV18 to TRBJ2-7, with a weak D call TRBD2 (6 bases). The germline V gene encodes CDR1 KGHSH and CDR2 LQKENI. V was trimmed by 2 bases and J by 0 bases, leaving 14 bases between them. The CDR3 runs to 16 residues. For the CDR3, the DNA is TGTGCCAGCTCACCATCTGGCGGGGCAAACTCCTACGAGCAGTACTTC. It codes for CASSPSGGANSYEQYF.

The chain recombines TRBV5-1 with TRBJ2-1; possibly TRBD2 for D (7 bases). The V end was cut by 3 bases, the J end by 7 bases, with 17 bases between. The CDR3 is made up of 15 amino acids. Looked up from germline, CDR1 is SGHRS and CDR2 is YFSETQ. For the CDR3, the DNA is TGCGCCAGCAGCTGGTCTGGGGGAGGGACAAATGAGCAGTTCTTC. Amino acid sequence: CASSWSGGGTNEQFF.

V is TRBV9 and J is TRBJ1-1, with 7 bases fitting TRBD1. Per germline, CDR1 SGDLS and CDR2 YYNGEE. The CDR3 has 15 residues. Unmatched junction bases numbered 7, after V lost 0 bases and J lost 5 bases. The CDR3 is CASSVEGAGGTEAFF. DNA for the CDR3: TGTGCCAGCAGCGTAGAGGGGGCAGGTGGAACTGAAGCTTTCTTT.

V and J are TRBV27 and TRBJ2-3; 10 positions match TRBD2. V shed 5 bases, J shed 2 bases, and the junction held 7 bases outside the gene matches. This CDR3 has 16 amino acids. Germline V gene sequence: CDR1 MNHEY, CDR2 SMNVEV (reference sequence). The DNA for the CDR3 is TGTGCCAGCAGTCTTAAAACTAGCGGGGCCACAGATACGCAGTATTTT. It encodes CASSLKTSGATDTQYF.

The J gene is TRBJ2-1, the V gene TRBV9, with 10 positions matching TRBD2. In germline, CDR1 is SGDLS, CDR2 YYNGEE. V dropped 4 bases and J dropped 7; count of bases not matched to a gene: 11. The CDR3 covers 16 residues. The CDR3 DNA sequence: TGTGCCAGCAGCCTTAAACCTAGCGGGAGTAGAAATGAGCAGTTCTTC. Its translation is CASSLKPSGSRNEQFF.

The chain recombines TRBV28 with TRBJ2-5; TRBD2 is a possible D gene (6 bases). The V end was cut by 6 bases, the J end by 7 bases, with 15 bases between. The CDR3 is 13 amino acids. Germline lookup yields CDR1 MDHEN and CDR2 SYDVKM. The CDR3 DNA is TGTGCCAGCAGCCGCGGACTGGGAGGGACCCAGTACTTC. The encoded protein is CASSRGLGGTQYF.

Here the CDR3 reads CASSYTRTGASEQYF. CDR3 bases: TGTGCCAGCAGTTATACCAGGACAGGGGCCAGTGAGCAGTACTTC. The chain joins TRBV2 to TRBJ2-7; 9 bases map to TRBD1. Losses at the gene ends were 5 bases for V and 7 bases for J; bases not matched to a gene: 12. This CDR3 is built from 15 residues. Germline assignment: CDR1 SNHLY and CDR2 FYNNEI. Filled out from reference TRBV2 and TRBJ2-7, the complete variable domain reads EPEVTQTPSHQVTQMGQEVILRCVPISNHLYFYWYRQILGQKVEFLVSFYNNEISEKSEIFDDQFSVERPDGSNFTLKIRSTKLEDSAMYFCASSYTRTGASEQYFGPGTRLTVT.

The V gene is TRBV2, the J gene TRBJ2-3; D gene uncertain. Germline values: CDR1 SNHLY, CDR2 FYNNEI. Trimming took off 8 bases at V and 1 base at J, with 10 bases between the two ends. The CDR3 covers 13 residues. The CDR3 nucleotides read TGTGCCAGCGGTATCGGTGGCACAGATACGCAGTATTTT. This gives the protein CASGIGGTDTQYF.

The chain combines TRBV9 with TRBJ2-3; D remains ambiguous. The CDR3 is made up of 13 amino acids. The germline CDR1 and CDR2 sequences are SGDLS and YYNGEE. Trimming stripped 2 bases from V and 2 bases from J, with 6 bases between. In DNA form, the CDR3 reads TGTGCCAGCAGCGTGTTAGCCACAGATACGCAGTATTTT. Amino acid sequence: CASSVLATDTQYF.

The V call is TRBV7-9, the J call TRBJ1-1; D is ambiguous. The CDR3 is made up of 15 amino acids. Germline CDR1 reads SEHNR; CDR2 reads FQNEAQ (reference sequence). Trimming pared 5 bases from V and 4 bases from J, leaving 17 bases between. CDR3 in amino acids: CASSPDPTTTTEAFF. In DNA, the CDR3 is TGTGCCAGCAGCCCCGACCCCACTACGACCACTGAAGCTTTCTTT.

This chain uses TRBV6-2 or TRBV6-3 with TRBJ1-1; 8 nucleotides align to TRBD1. Germline V CDR1 and CDR2: MNHEY, SVGEGT. The V segment lost 5 bases and the J segment 4 bases; nucleotides outside the gene matches: 9. This CDR3 has 15 residues. This chain's CDR3 is CASSPPRQGTTEAFF. The CDR3 DNA follows: TGTGCCAGCAGTCCGCCGCGACAGGGGACCACTGAAGCTTTCTTT.

The chain carries TRBV28 and TRBJ1-1; a weak D match, TRBD1 (6 bases). Germline CDR1 is MDHEN and CDR2 is SYDVKM. The CDR3 runs 15 residues. V lost 3 bases to trimming and J lost 1 base, with 12 bases between them. CDR3 residues: CASSLGASENTEAFF. The DNA of the CDR3 is TGTGCCAGCAGTTTGGGGGCCAGTGAGAACACTGAAGCTTTCTTT.

The V gene is TRBV5-1, the J gene TRBJ2-5; 8 nucleotides align to TRBD2. Germline CDR1 SGHRS, CDR2 YFSETQ. The junction had 7 bases not matched to a gene; V was cut back by 1 base and J by 2 bases. This CDR3 spans 16 amino acids. CDR3 sequence: CASSLSFGGAQETQYF. The CDR3 DNA follows: TGCGCCAGCAGCTTGTCATTCGGGGGGGCGCAAGAGACCCAGTACTTC.

This chain uses TRBV4-1 with TRBJ2-7, with 12 nucleotides matching TRBD2. The trim removed 4 bases at V and 3 bases at J, leaving 10 bases unmatched. Germline-derived CDR1 and CDR2 are MGHRA and YSYEKL. The CDR3 is made up of 17 amino acids. The CDR3 region has the DNA TGCGCCAGCAGCCCCCCCCCGACTAGCGGGAGAATCTACGAGCAGTACTTC. Its protein is CASSPPPTSGRIYEQYF.

V is TRBV7-2 and J is TRBJ2-3; weak D call: TRBD1 (5 bases). This CDR3 contains 14 residues. V was trimmed by 5 bases and J by 0 bases, leaving 9 bases between them. Germline CDR1 is SGHTA and CDR2 is FQGNSA. CDR3 loop: CASSRDSSTDTQYF. The CDR3 region has the DNA TGTGCCAGCAGCCGCGACAGTAGCACAGATACGCAGTATTTT.